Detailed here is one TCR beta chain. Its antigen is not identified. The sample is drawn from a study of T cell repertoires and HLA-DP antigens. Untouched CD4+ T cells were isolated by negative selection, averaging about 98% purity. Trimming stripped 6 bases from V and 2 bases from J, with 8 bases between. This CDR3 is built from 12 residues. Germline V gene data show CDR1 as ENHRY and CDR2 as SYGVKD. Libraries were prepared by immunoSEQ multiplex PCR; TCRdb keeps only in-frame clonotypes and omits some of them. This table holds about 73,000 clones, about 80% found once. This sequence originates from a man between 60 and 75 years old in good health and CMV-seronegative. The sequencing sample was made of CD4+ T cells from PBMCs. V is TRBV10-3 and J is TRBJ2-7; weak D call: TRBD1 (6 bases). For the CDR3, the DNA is TGTGCCATCAGCCGGGACACCTACGAGCAGTACGTC. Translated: CAISRDTYEQYV.